This T cell receptor beta chain was profiled in a study of blood T cell repertoires in COVID-19. Study overall: Specimens from acute and convalescent COVID-19 originated in the United States, Italy and Spain. Sources were T cells, B-cell-depleted T cells, or PBMCs; the material itself was cDNA or gDNA.

Trimming took 2 bases from V and 4 from J, leaving 15 bases between them. The CDR3 sequence is 16 residues long. Germline V gene data show CDR1 as SGHNT and CDR2 as YYREEE (reference sequence). Original methodology: Quantification of nucleated cells was approximated via reference gene primer amplification. The table came from immunoSEQ multiplex PCR; TCRdb's copy has only in-frame clones and leaves some out. Clone size and V and J calls were adopted from that table, with D and trimming inferred from the DNA. Of about 240,000 clones in the sample, roughly 81% are singletons; the top ten hold roughly 7.4%.

This receptor was identified in a woman aged 80 or older with COVID-19, enrolled during active disease. Sequencing was performed on peripheral blood. The chain uses TRBV5-4 and TRBJ1-4, with D possibly being TRBD1 (5 bases). CDR3 sequence: CASSFTQGGGNEKLFF. The CDR3 DNA reads as TGTGCCAGCAGCTTTACCCAGGGAGGAGGTAATGAAAAACTGTTTTTT.